The 6 T cell receptor beta chains below come from one sample, sequenced in a study of T-cell reconstitution after alpha-beta-depleted transplantation in children. A TCRbeta library incorporating unique molecular identifiers was prepared. TCRdb recomputed calls from the PCR reads with MiXCR, one row per CDR3 protein. In the table there are 90,000 to 130,000 distinct CDR3 sequences, about a tenth of which are singletons. The sequencing here drew on PBMCs, taken before TCRalphabeta/CD19-depleted stem cell transplant. Receptors originate from a boy between 2 and 10 years old with acute lymphoblastic leukemia, due to receive a stem cell transplant.

The chain has TRBV10-3 and TRBJ2-7; 9 nucleotides align to TRBD2. Trimming at V came to 11 bases and at J to 4 bases, leaving 12 bases not matched to a gene. Germline values: CDR1 ENHRY, CDR2 SYGVKD. The CDR3 runs to 14 residues. CDR3: CAVSGAGGMYEQYF. CDR3 DNA sequence: TGTGCCGTATCAGGGGCGGGAGGGATGTACGAGCAGTACTTC.

This clonotype was seen a handful of times. The gene calls are TRBV4-1 and TRBJ1-2; D may be TRBD1 (5 bases). CDR3 length: 14 amino acids. Germline values: CDR1 MGHRA, CDR2 YSYEKL. V lost 4 bases and J 8 bases, leaving 17 bases between the germline ends. The CDR3 reads CASSRTQGFGGYTF. Written as DNA, the CDR3 is TGCGCCAGCAGCCGCACCCAGGGCTTTGGCGGCTACACCTTC.

This clonotype occurred many times. The J gene is TRBJ2-1, the V gene TRBV10-2; 7 bases are shared with TRBD2. CDR1 and CDR2 (germline): WSHSY, SAAADI. The V segment lost 5 bases and the J segment 5 bases; nucleotides outside the gene matches: 6. The CDR3 is 14 residues long. As DNA, the CDR3 is TGCGCCAGCAGTACCCAGCGGGGTGACAATGAGCAGTTCTTC. Translation gives CASSTQRGDNEQFF.

The sample holds a few counts of this clonotype. The rearrangement uses TRBV12-3 or TRBV12-4 and TRBJ1-5; possibly TRBD1 for D (5 bases). CDR3 size: 16 residues. The germline V and J ends were trimmed by 5 bases and 2 bases, with 16 bases remaining between them. In DNA form, the CDR3 reads TGTGCCAGCAGTCCCCGGACCGGAGGGGGCAATCAGCCCCAGCATTTT. Protein: CASSPRTGGGNQPQHF.

This clonotype showed up many times. CDR3 in DNA: TGTGCCAGCAGTTTAACTTCGAGCTCCTACAATGAGCAGTTCTTC. Its translation: CASSLTSSSYNEQFF. The chain combines TRBV6-5 with TRBJ2-1; D ambiguous. Per the germline V gene, CDR1 is MNHEY and CDR2 is SVGAGI. Trimming shortened V by 4 bases and J by 0 bases, and 10 bases separated the two germline ends. The CDR3 is made up of 15 amino acids.

This clonotype was found many times. This rearrangement joins TRBV12-3 or TRBV12-4 to TRBJ1-1, with a tentative D call TRBD1 (5 bases). The CDR3 sequence is 13 residues long. Trimming left V 6 bases short and J 6 bases short, with 14 bases between. The CDR3 bases are TGTGCCAGCAGCCGGGGAGGGGTATCTGAAGCTTTCTTT. Its translation is CASSRGGVSEAFF.